These 2 T cell receptor beta chains share one sample of origin, sequenced in a study of blood T cells in healthy people across ages (dated by TCRdb to between 2014 and 2016). The protocol used for the library was 5' RACE. The sample was run on an Illumina HiSeq 2500. The second PCR ran for about 6 to 11 cycles and used a J-beta primer mix along with a sample-barcoded 5' primer. TCRdb reran the public reads through fastp at Q25 and MiXCR, keeping productive beta chains. Each entry merges the rows of one CDR3 protein and shows their most common DNA and genes. Across this sample there are around 500,000 distinct CDR3 sequences, with around 48% seen only once. The top ten hold 20% to 25% of the sample. Sample: blood. These receptors were taken from a man older than 75 in good health.

The chain recombines TRBV7-2 with TRBJ2-1; no reliable D call. The J call may be faulty, since TRBJ2-7 better matches the DNA end. The CDR3 extends over 15 amino acids. Per germline, CDR1 SGHTA and CDR2 FQGNSA. The CDR3 DNA reads TGTGCCAGCAGCTTAGGGTCCTCATTCTCCTACGAGCAGTACTTC. Residues: CASSLGSSFSYEQYF.

This clonotype was detected ten times or more. The chain carries TRBV6-1 and TRBJ2-7, with 10 bases aligning to TRBD2. CDR3 size: 20 residues. V was pared by 5 bases and J by 7 bases, with 26 bases of the junction left unmatched. CDR1 MNHNS and CDR2 SASEGT come from the germline V gene. The CDR3 DNA sequence: TGTGCCAGCAGTCATTGGCAGGGGCGTATGCTTAGCGGGGGGCCTCCGGAGCAGTACTTC. Translated: CASSHWQGRMLSGGPPEQYF.